This T cell receptor beta chain was identified during a study of blood T cells in healthy people across ages. Each sample yielded at least 5.5 micrograms of PBMC total RNA. The germline V gene has CDR1 SGHTA and CDR2 FQGTGA. With 5 bases clipped from V and 3 bases from J, the junction kept 2 bases outside the gene matches. The length of the CDR3 is 16 residues. The use of a sample-barcoded 5' primer and a J-beta primer mix characterized a second PCR of about 7 to 12 cycles. TCRdb itself ran the 5' RACE reads through MiXCR, one entry per CDR3 protein. The sample shows roughly 570,000 distinct CDR3 sequences, roughly 29% of them seen only once. This clonotype was recorded many times.

Sequenced: blood. This TCR was recovered from a woman in her sixties or seventies in good health. V and J are TRBV7-3 and TRBJ2-1; 15 bases are shared with TRBD2. The DNA for the CDR3 is TGTGCCAGCAGCCGGACTAGCGGGGGGGGCTACAATGAGCAGTTCTTC. Translated, it gives CASSRTSGGGYNEQFF.